The 30 T cell receptor beta chains below were found in one sample sequenced in a study of Graves' ophthalmopathy and Graves' hyperthyroidism. RNA transcripts were the template, and TCR beta CDR3 regions were amplified from them. Scientists carried out first-round RT-PCR using HTBI primers and then a second-round multiplex PCR. In TCRdb, the multiplex PCR reads were re-called with MiXCR into one record per CDR3 protein. In the table there are about 1.1 million distinct CDR3 sequences, 36% of which are singletons. What was sequenced was peripheral blood or thyroid tissue (not recorded which). These receptors came from an adult man with Graves' hyperthyroidism.

V and J are TRBV5-1 and TRBJ1-1; 8 nucleotides agree with TRBD1. The CDR3 is 16 residues long. The V and J ends lost 1 base and 3 bases, in that order; junction bases with no gene match: 8. CDR1 is SGHRS and CDR2 is YFSETQ in the germline V gene. The CDR3 protein is CASSLNRQGSDTEAFF. In DNA, the CDR3 is TGCGCCAGCAGCTTGAACCGACAGGGGTCGGACACTGAAGCTTTCTTT.

The DNA of the CDR3 is TGTGCCTGGAGTGTATGGTTGGCGGGAGGGCCCGAGCAGTACTTC. Amino acid sequence: CAWSVWLAGGPEQYF. V gene TRBV30 combines with J gene TRBJ2-7, with TRBD2 identical over 9 bases. CDR3 size: 15 residues. Unmatched junction bases numbered 9, after V lost 0 bases and J lost 6 bases. Germline V gene sequence: CDR1 GTSNPN, CDR2 SVGIG (reference sequence).

This clonotype was seen more than once but under ten times. This sequence joins TRBV2 and TRBJ2-5; possibly TRBD1 for D (6 bases). Germline V gives CDR1 SNHLY, CDR2 FYNNEI. Trimming pared 6 bases from V and 13 bases from J, leaving 15 bases between. The CDR3 is made up of 11 amino acids. The CDR3 DNA sequence: TGTGCCAGCAGCCCCACACAGGGACCGTACTTC. This encodes CASSPTQGPYF.

This clonotype was found many times. The rearrangement links TRBV3-1 to TRBJ2-7; D possibly corresponds to TRBD2 (5 bases). This CDR3 is built from 12 residues. Trimming left V 0 bases short and J 13 bases short, with 13 bases between. Germline CDR1 LGHDT, CDR2 YNNKEL (reference sequence). The CDR3 bases are TGTGCCAGCAGCCAAGAAGGAGGCGAGACTTACTTC. As protein: CASSQEGGETYF.

To note about this clonotype: An end of the junction does not agree with germline; a read error may underlie this. This sequence joins TRBV10-3 and TRBJ2-7, with 11 bases matching TRBD2. Germline V lookup: CDR1 ENHRY, CDR2 SYGVKD. The CDR3 sequence is 15 residues long. In nucleotides, the CDR3 is TGTGCCAGCAGTTACTCTAGCGGGGGGCCCCCCGAGCAGTACTTC. It yields the protein CASSYSSGGPPEQYF.

The chain employs TRBV29-1 and TRBJ2-5; TRBD2 matches at 10 bases. The V gene end was trimmed by 7 bases and the J gene end by 2 bases; junction bases not matched to a gene: 10. The CDR3 has 15 amino acids. Looked up from germline, CDR1 is SQVTM and CDR2 is ANQGSEA. The CDR3 loop reads CSAEGLAGVQETQYF. In DNA form, the CDR3 reads TGCAGCGCCGAAGGGCTAGCGGGAGTACAAGAGACCCAGTACTTC. The variable domain in full, with the rest retrieved from reference TRBV29-1 and TRBJ2-5, is SAVISQKPSRDICQRGTSLTIQCQVDSQVTMMFWYRQQPGQSLTLIATANQGSEATYESGFVIDKFPISRPNLTFSTLTVSNMSPEDSSIYLCSAEGLAGVQETQYFGPGTRLLVL.

The chain is built from TRBV7-2 and TRBJ2-2; 8 positions match TRBD1. V lost 4 bases to trimming and J lost 3 bases; unmatched junction nucleotides: 7. This CDR3 spans 16 amino acids. The germline V gene has CDR1 SGHTA and CDR2 FQGNSA. This CDR3 reads CASSSQGARDTGELFF. The CDR3 nucleotides read TGTGCCAGCAGCTCGCAGGGGGCGCGGGACACCGGGGAGCTGTTTTTT.

With regard to this clonotype: The missing conserved phenylalanine or tryptophan at the end of this CDR3 makes a read error likely. The genes are TRBV9 and TRBJ1-1; 10 bases are shared with TRBD1. The CDR3 has 14 amino acids. Losses at the gene ends were 3 bases for V and 7 bases for J; bases not matched to a gene: 6. Germline values: CDR1 SGDLS, CDR2 YYNGEE. The CDR3, as DNA: TGTGCCAGCAGCGCCGGGACAGGGGCCGTTGAAGCTTTCTCT. Residues: CASSAGTGAVEAFS.

V is TRBV7-9 and J is TRBJ1-2; D is ambiguous. Trimming shortened V by 4 bases and J by 6 bases, and 18 bases separated the two germline ends. The CDR3 sequence is 15 residues long. CDR1 SEHNR and CDR2 FQNEAQ come from the germline V gene (reference sequence). CDR3 sequence: CASSSPRAPGDGYTF. The CDR3 coding sequence is TGTGCCAGCAGCTCACCGAGGGCACCTGGTGATGGCTACACCTTC.

Regarding this clonotype: A much larger clone differs from this one at a single base, so this may be a read error. The rearrangement joins TRBV7-8 to TRBJ2-5; possible D gene TRBD1, 5 bases. The CDR3 is made up of 16 amino acids. The germline V gene encodes CDR1 SGHVS and CDR2 FQNEAQ. V lost 3 bases and J lost 4, with 18 bases in between. CDR3 coding DNA: TGTGCCAGCAGCTTTCAACGGACATCCCACCCAGAGACCCAGTACTTC. Amino acid sequence: CASSFQRTSHPETQYF.

This clonotype was observed a single time. The rearrangement uses TRBV10-1 and TRBJ1-1, with D unclear. Per the germline V gene, CDR1 is WNHNN and CDR2 is SYGVQD (reference sequence). Trimming took 4 bases from V and 8 from J, leaving 14 bases between them. There are 13 residues in the CDR3. CDR3 sequence: CASSGPNAQEAFF. In DNA, the CDR3 is TGCGCCAGCAGTGGGCCCAATGCCCAAGAAGCTTTCTTT.

This clonotype was observed many times. The V call is TRBV2, the J call TRBJ2-6; 7 nucleotides match TRBD1. Germline CDR1 SNHLY, CDR2 FYNNEI. Germline trimming cut 3 bases from V and 0 bases from J; bases unmatched to any gene: 11. This CDR3 has 19 residues. The CDR3 loop is CASSDGTVLRHSGANVLTF. CDR3 coding DNA: TGTGCCAGCAGTGACGGGACAGTACTTCGACACTCTGGGGCCAACGTCCTGACTTTC.

The chain has TRBV20-1 and TRBJ1-2; D not resolved. Germline lookup yields CDR1 DFQATT and CDR2 SNEGSKA (reference sequence). With 0 bases removed from V and 7 bases from J, the gap between germline ends came to 12 bases. This CDR3 region has 13 residues. In DNA form, the CDR3 reads TGCAGTGCTAGAGATACCCGCCTCGGTGGCTACACCTTC. This codes for CSARDTRLGGYTF.

This clonotype has a count of ten or more. This sequence joins TRBV7-2 and TRBJ2-7; D gene ambiguous. Germline V gene sequence: CDR1 SGHTA, CDR2 FQGNSA. The CDR3 covers 15 residues. V lost 5 bases, J lost 6 bases, and 20 bases lay in between. The CDR3 is CASSGPTGKYGEQYF. The CDR3 region has the DNA TGTGCCAGCAGCGGACCCACCGGCAAATATGGCGAGCAGTACTTC.

The chain couples TRBV7-9 to TRBJ1-2; no clear D. The CDR3 contains 14 residues. CDR1 and CDR2 (germline): SEHNR, FQNEAQ (reference sequence). The V end lost 5 bases, the J end lost 11 bases, and 21 bases lay between the germline ends. The CDR3 DNA follows: TGTGCCAGCAGCATGATCGAAGGGCCAGTGGGATACACCTTC. Translated: CASSMIEGPVGYTF.

V and J are TRBV24-1 and TRBJ2-3; D remains ambiguous. The CDR3 spans 14 residues. Trimming shortened V by 5 bases and J by 0 bases, and 8 bases separated the two germline ends. Germline V gene sequence: CDR1 KGHDR, CDR2 SFDVKD. CDR3: CATSVQASTDTQYF. CDR3 DNA: TGTGCCACCAGTGTGCAGGCGAGCACAGATACGCAGTATTTT.

The sample holds many counts of this clonotype. The chain has TRBV20-1 and TRBJ1-4, with a weak D call TRBD1 (6 bases). The length of the CDR3 is 13 residues. Per the germline V gene, CDR1 is DFQATT and CDR2 is SNEGSKA (reference sequence). V lost 5 bases to trimming and J lost 8 bases, with 15 bases between them. In DNA form, the CDR3 reads TGCAGTGCTGACACAGGGTTTGAGGAAAAACTGTTTTTT. It translates to CSADTGFEEKLFF.

This clonotype was detected many times. The chain is built from TRBV20-1 and TRBJ2-7, with D perhaps TRBD2 (6 bases). Germline CDR1 reads DFQATT; CDR2 reads SNEGSKA (reference sequence). Trimming took off 4 bases at V and 0 bases at J, with 16 bases between the two ends. The CDR3 runs 15 residues. The CDR3 DNA follows: TGCAGTGCTAATAACCTGGAGGGGCCCTCCTACGAGCAGTACTTC. This translates into CSANNLEGPSYEQYF.

The rearrangement links TRBV7-7 to TRBJ2-7; D gene ambiguous. The V gene's germline CDR1 is SSHAT and CDR2 FNYEAQ (reference sequence). The CDR3 has 17 amino acids. V dropped 2 bases and J dropped 4 bases, with 21 bases sitting between them. For the CDR3, the DNA is TGTGCCAGCAGCTTAAACCCCTCCAGGAGTTCCGTGTACGAGCAGTACTTC. It translates to CASSLNPSRSSVYEQYF.

The CDR3, as DNA: TGTGCCAGCAGAGGGACAGGGCTAAACACCGGGGAGCTGTTTTTT. It is translated as CASRGTGLNTGELFF. The chain couples TRBV12-3 or TRBV12-4 to TRBJ2-2, with 9 bases identical to TRBD1. With 6 bases clipped from V and 2 bases from J, the junction kept 4 bases outside the gene matches. The CDR3 covers 15 residues.

The chain couples TRBV6-2 or TRBV6-3 to TRBJ2-5; TRBD1 might be the D (5 bases). Trimming took 4 bases from V and 9 from J, leaving 24 bases between them. Germline CDR1 reads MNHEY; CDR2 reads SVGEGT. This CDR3 has 16 amino acids. The CDR3 DNA is TGTGCCAGCAGTTCCCCGGTGCCTCAGGGCAATCAGCCCCAGTACTTC. Its protein product is CASSSPVPQGNQPQYF.

This chain connects TRBV12-3 or TRBV12-4 to TRBJ2-2; possible D gene TRBD1, 6 bases. The length of the CDR3 is 13 residues. V lost 8 bases, J lost 3 bases, and 10 bases lay in between. CDR3 DNA sequence: TGTGCCAGCGTGGCAGGGGACACCGGGGAGCTGTTTTTT. The encoded protein is CASVAGDTGELFF.

The sample holds many counts of this clonotype. The junction does not match germline at one end; this may be a read error. The V gene is TRBV29-1, the J gene TRBJ1-2, with D possibly TRBD1 on 5 matching bases. The CDR3 has 13 residues. CDR1 is SQVTM, CDR2 ANQGSEA, per germline. CDR3 nucleotide sequence: TGCAGCGTCGAAGTCCGGGACGACTATGGCTACACCTTC. Encoded protein: CSVEVRDDYGYTF.

This clonotype was detected only a few times. This sequence joins TRBV30 and TRBJ1-1; 7 bases agree with TRBD1. CDR1 is GTSNPN and CDR2 is SVGIG in the germline V gene (reference sequence). This CDR3 has 14 amino acids. V lost 4 bases and J lost 1; bases outside the gene matches: 6. The CDR3 region has the DNA TGTGCCTGGATTCGTCGGGACAGGAACACTGAAGCTTTCTTT. Amino acid sequence: CAWIRRDRNTEAFF.

The gene calls are TRBV6-6 and TRBJ2-5, with D possibly matching TRBD1 (6 bases). The CDR3 consists of 13 residues. V shed 6 bases and J shed 4 bases, with 12 bases lying between them. CDR1 and CDR2 from the germline V gene are MNHNY and SVGAGI (reference sequence). As DNA, the CDR3 is TGTGCCAGCAGATATACAGGGCTAGAGACCCAGTACTTC. This encodes CASRYTGLETQYF.

This clonotype was recorded at least ten times. The chain links TRBV19 to TRBJ1-1; no definite D call. Per germline, CDR1 LNHDA and CDR2 SQIVND (reference sequence). This CDR3 has 12 residues. V gave up 8 bases and J gave up 5 bases, with 12 bases separating them. The CDR3 here is CASHISGTEAFF. CDR3 DNA: TGTGCCAGTCATATATCTGGTACTGAAGCTTTCTTT. Full variable domain (rest looked up from reference TRBV19 and TRBJ1-1): DGGITQSPKYLFRKEGQNVTLSCEQNLNHDAMYWYRQDPGQGLRLIYYSQIVNDFQKGDIAEGYSVSREKKESFPLTVTSAQKNPTAFYLCASHISGTEAFFGQGTRLTVV.

This chain uses TRBV11-3 with TRBJ2-7, with unresolved D. CDR3 length equals 16 residues. Germline CDR1 and CDR2: SGHNT and YENEEA. V lost 1 base and J lost 1, with 14 bases in between. The CDR3 DNA reads TGTGCCAGCAGCTTAGGGTCGGCCGCAGGATCCTACGAGCAGTACTTC. Translation: CASSLGSAAGSYEQYF.

This clonotype was found many times. The chain combines TRBV5-8 with TRBJ1-2; 7 bases line up with TRBD1. This CDR3 has 14 amino acids. Germline loops: CDR1 SGHTS, CDR2 YDEGEE. Trimming took 3 bases from V and 4 from J; bases not matched to a gene: 6. The CDR3 sequence: CASSYGPGGYGYTF. The CDR3 DNA reads TGTGCCAGCAGCTATGGGCCAGGGGGCTATGGCTACACCTTC. The complete variable domain, with remaining parts taken from reference TRBV5-8 and TRBJ1-2, reads EAGVTQSPTHLIKTRGQQATLRCSPISGHTSVYWYQQALGLGLQFLLWYDEGEERNRGNFPPRFSGRQFPNYSSELNVNALELEDSALYLCASSYGPGGYGYTFGSGTRLTVV.

A single count supports this clonotype. The rearrangement joins TRBV10-3 to TRBJ1-3, with 8 bases aligning to TRBD1. CDR3 size: 15 residues. V lost 6 bases to trimming and J lost 4 bases; unmatched junction nucleotides: 8. CDR1 is ENHRY, CDR2 SYGVKD, per germline. The CDR3 bases are TGTGCCATCAGCGGTTATACAGGGGGAGGAAACACCATATATTTT. The encoded protein is CAISGYTGGGNTIYF.

The table lists this clonotype with many counts. V usage is TRBV12-3 or TRBV12-4 and J usage is TRBJ2-7, with 7 bases that match TRBD2. The ends lost 3 bases at V and 2 bases at J; junction bases unmatched: 4. CDR3 length: 14 amino acids. The CDR3 reads CASSFLAETYEQYF. CDR3 nucleotides: TGTGCCAGCAGTTTTCTAGCGGAAACCTACGAGCAGTACTTC.